This passage covers 21 T cell receptor beta chains from one sample sequenced in a study of read filtering for tumor transcriptome and immune sequencing. The library was built from around 380 ng RNA with molecular barcoded adaptors for alpha/delta and beta/gamma chains. TCRdb reprocessed the reads via MiXCR and lists one record per CDR3 protein. The table records over 25,000 distinct CDR3 sequences, 13% to 15% of them present only once. The sequencing sample was made of a population of CD138-negative cells sorted from bone marrow. These receptors were taken from a donor aged 40 or over with multiple myeloma.

This clonotype was seen ten or more times. The V and J genes are TRBV28 and TRBJ2-7; 7 nucleotides align to TRBD2. CDR1 and CDR2 (germline): MDHEN, SYDVKM. V was clipped by 7 bases and J by 0 bases; unmatched bases: 12. This CDR3 region has 16 residues. The CDR3 protein is CASKSSGEGNSYEQYF. CDR3 nucleotide sequence: TGTGCCAGCAAATCCTCGGGGGAGGGGAACTCCTACGAGCAGTACTTC. Filled out from reference TRBV28 and TRBJ2-7, the complete variable domain reads DVKVTQSSRYLVKRTGEKVFLECVQDMDHENMFWYRQDPGLGLRLIYFSYDVKMKEKGDIPEGYSVSREKKERFSLILESASTNQTSMYLCASKSSGEGNSYEQYFGPGTRLTVT.

This clonotype was seen repeatedly, ten times or more. The rearrangement links TRBV7-9 to TRBJ2-2; 14 bases are shared with TRBD2. CDR1 is SEHNR and CDR2 is FQNEAQ in the germline V gene (reference sequence). This CDR3 contains 18 residues. Trimming at V came to 3 bases and at J to 3 bases, leaving 6 bases not matched to a gene. CDR3 sequence (DNA): TGTGCCAGCAGCTTGAGACTAGCGGGAGGGCCTGACACCGGGGAGCTGTTTTTT. Its protein is CASSLRLAGGPDTGELFF.

This clonotype came up many times. The chain carries TRBV28 and TRBJ2-7; TRBD1 agrees at 8 bases. V dropped 6 bases and J dropped 7; count of bases not matched to a gene: 11. Germline V lookup: CDR1 MDHEN, CDR2 SYDVKM. This CDR3 spans 14 amino acids. The CDR3 reads CASRLGQDPMEQYF. The CDR3 DNA is TGTGCCAGCAGGTTGGGACAGGACCCTATGGAGCAGTACTTC.

Ten or more counts support this clonotype. The rearrangement links TRBV6-1 to TRBJ1-1; D ambiguous. Germline CDR1 MNHNS, CDR2 SASEGT. The ends were cut back, 6 bases at V and 3 bases at J, with 8 bases in the middle. The CDR3 spans 12 residues. CDR3 sequence (DNA): TGTGCCAGCAGCCCGGGTTACACTGAAGCTTTCTTT. Amino acid sequence: CASSPGYTEAFF.

This clonotype has at least ten counts. The chain joins TRBV14 to TRBJ2-4; D perhaps matches TRBD1 (6 bases). CDR3 length equals 14 residues. V dropped 4 bases and J dropped 4 bases, with 11 bases sitting between them. Looked up from germline, CDR1 is SGHDN and CDR2 is FVKESK. The CDR3 bases are TGTGCCAGCAGCCCCAGCACAGGGAAAAACATTCAGTACTTC. Amino acids: CASSPSTGKNIQYF.

In regard to this clonotype: Possible read error: a much larger clone is one base away. The V call is TRBV28, the J call TRBJ1-2; possible D gene TRBD1, 5 bases. Trimming shortened V by 8 bases and J by 6 bases, and 10 bases separated the two germline ends. The germline V gene has CDR1 MDHEN and CDR2 SYDVKM. This CDR3 has 11 residues. The CDR3 coding sequence is TGTGCCAGCTCCACGACAGATGGCTACACCTTC. Translating gives CASSTTDGYTF.

The sample holds many counts of this clonotype. CDR3 protein: CASSKGTGDEKLFF. In DNA form, the CDR3 reads TGTGCCAGTAGTAAGGGGACAGGGGATGAAAAACTGTTTTTT. The rearrangement links TRBV19 to TRBJ1-4; 10 bases map to TRBD1. CDR1 LNHDA and CDR2 SQIVND come from the germline V gene (reference sequence). V shed 4 bases and J 6 bases; nucleotides not matched to a gene: 2. This CDR3 has 14 residues.

This clonotype has at least ten counts. The V gene is TRBV11-2, the J gene TRBJ2-7; perhaps D is TRBD1 or TRBD2 (5 bases each). The CDR3 spans 16 residues. Between the trimmed V and J ends, which lost 4 bases and 0 bases, there was a span of 16 bases. Germline V gene sequence: CDR1 SGHAT, CDR2 FQNNGV. CDR3 nucleotide sequence: TGTGCCAGCAGCTCTCGCAGGGACGAAAGCTCCTACGAGCAGTACTTC. As protein: CASSSRRDESSYEQYF.

This clonotype was detected ten times or more. CDR3 nucleotide sequence: TGCGCCAGCAGCTCGGGGGGACGCACTGAAGCTTTCTTT. This sequence encodes CASSSGGRTEAFF. The chain is built from TRBV5-1 and TRBJ1-1, with D maybe TRBD1 (5 bases). The CDR3 spans 13 residues. The ends were cut back, 3 bases at V and 4 bases at J, with 10 bases in the middle. Germline V gene sequence: CDR1 SGHRS, CDR2 YFSETQ.

The sample holds many counts of this clonotype. The V and J genes are TRBV30 and TRBJ2-3; D is unclear. The CDR3 is 14 residues long. V lost 0 bases to trimming and J lost 0 bases, with 7 bases between them. Germline V CDR1 and CDR2: GTSNPN, SVGIG (reference sequence). The CDR3 DNA is TGTGCCTGGAGTGTGGTTAGGAGCACAGATACGCAGTATTTT. It specifies CAWSVVRSTDTQYF.

The table lists this clonotype with many counts. The rearrangement links TRBV20-1 to TRBJ1-2; D not certain. The length of the CDR3 is 15 residues. V lost 6 bases and J lost 2, with 19 bases in between. Per the germline V gene, CDR1 is DFQATT and CDR2 is SNEGSKA (reference sequence). CDR3 nucleotide sequence: TGCAGTGCCAATGGTGACCCTGGAGCCAACTATGGCTACACCTTC. This encodes CSANGDPGANYGYTF.

Many counts were recorded for this clonotype. This chain links TRBV6-1 with TRBJ2-1, with a tentative D call TRBD2 (6 bases). The CDR3 runs to 16 residues. CDR1 is MNHNS, CDR2 SASEGT, per germline. Trimming stripped 6 bases from V and 0 bases from J, with 15 bases between. In DNA form, the CDR3 reads TGTGCCAGCAGGGGTACTAGCAGCAGCTCCTACAATGAGCAGTTCTTC. Amino acid sequence: CASRGTSSSSYNEQFF.

This clonotype was counted many times. The J gene is TRBJ2-2, the V gene TRBV24-1; D call uncertain. V gave up 4 bases and J gave up 0 bases, with 5 bases separating them. Per the germline V gene, CDR1 is KGHDR and CDR2 is SFDVKD. The CDR3 runs 14 residues. The CDR3 nucleotides are TGTGCCACCAGTGAGGGCTCGAACACCGGGGAGCTGTTTTTT. This encodes CATSEGSNTGELFF.

The V and J genes are TRBV23-1 and TRBJ2-3; tentative D call: TRBD1 (6 bases). TRBV23-1 is flagged as an ORF with uncertain function. This CDR3 has 13 amino acids. Deletions cut 6 bases from V and 2 bases from J, with 9 bases between. The CDR3 DNA follows: TGCGCCAGCAGACAGGGCTTCACAGATACGCAGTATTTT. Translated, it gives CASRQGFTDTQYF.

In its sample, this clonotype was seen many times. This rearrangement joins TRBV18 to TRBJ2-7, with TRBD2 as a possible D gene (6 bases). This CDR3 has 17 residues. V lost 8 bases and J 1 base, leaving 24 bases between the germline ends. Germline V gene sequence: CDR1 KGHSH, CDR2 LQKENI. In DNA form, the CDR3 reads TGTGCCAGCCTCGGCCCACTAGCAAATCGTAATTCCTACGAGCAGTACTTC. Encoded protein: CASLGPLANRNSYEQYF.

This clonotype has at least ten counts. The rearrangement uses TRBV19 and TRBJ1-1; weak D call: TRBD1 (5 bases). Germline V gene lookup returns CDR1 LNHDA and CDR2 SQIVND (reference sequence). The CDR3 consists of 13 residues. Trimming left V 3 bases short and J 3 bases short, with 8 bases between. This CDR3 reads CASSIRGHTEAFF. For the CDR3, the DNA is TGTGCCAGTAGTATTCGGGGACACACTGAAGCTTTCTTT.

This clonotype has a handful of counts. Just one base apart from a much larger clone, this may be a read error. The chain carries TRBV20-1 and TRBJ2-3; 9 nucleotides align to TRBD2. This CDR3 spans 13 amino acids. Per germline, CDR1 DFQATT and CDR2 SNEGSKA (reference sequence). CDR3 sequence reads: CSADTTSGDTRYF. In nucleotides, the CDR3 is TGCAGTGCGGACACGACTAGCGGAGATACGCGGTATTTT.

At least ten counts were recorded for this clonotype. This chain connects TRBV7-2 to TRBJ2-3, with D unresolved. V was trimmed by 4 bases and J by 0 bases, leaving 14 bases between them. The CDR3 runs to 16 residues. The germline CDR1 and CDR2 sequences are SGHTA and FQGNSA. CDR3 sequence reads: CASSWQVQPSTDTQYF. For the CDR3, the DNA is TGTGCCAGCAGCTGGCAGGTGCAGCCTAGCACAGATACGCAGTATTTT.

Turning to this clonotype: A read error is possible here, since a much larger clone lies one base away. This sequence joins TRBV5-1 and TRBJ2-3; the match to TRBD2 covers 12 bases. Germline loops: CDR1 SGHRS, CDR2 YFSETQ. This CDR3 has 15 amino acids. The CDR3 region is CASRPSSGRADAQYF. The CDR3 DNA reads TGCGCCAGCAGGCCATCTAGCGGGAGGGCAGATGCGCAGTATTTT.

The V gene is TRBV29-1, the J gene TRBJ2-3, with D uncertain. The germline V and J ends were trimmed by 2 bases and 11 bases, with 14 bases remaining between them. From germline, CDR1 is SQVTM and CDR2 ANQGSEA. The CDR3 is made up of 12 amino acids. CDR3 sequence (DNA): TGCAGCGTTGAATTTATTGCGAGTGGGCAGTATTTT. It codes for CSVEFIASGQYF.

Ten or more counts support this clonotype. This sequence joins TRBV30 and TRBJ2-3; TRBD2 matches at 7 bases. Germline CDR1 is GTSNPN and CDR2 is SVGIG (reference sequence). CDR3 size: 19 residues. V shed 0 bases and J 3 bases; nucleotides not matched to a gene: 18. The CDR3: CAWSVTDGGSWWRTDTQYF. The CDR3, as DNA: TGTGCCTGGAGTGTAACGGACGGCGGGAGTTGGTGGAGGACAGATACGCAGTATTTT.